This T cell receptor (beta chain) stems from a study of early T cells in non-severe SARS-CoV-2 infection (dated by TCRdb to the early 2020s). Turning to the overall study: Because TCR sequencing was done on bulk RNA from unsorted whole blood, the alpha and beta chains could not be paired.

The library was prepared using 5' RACE. TCRdb shows the sequencer as NextSeq 500. Unique molecular identifiers were attached to individual cDNA molecules in the TCR library protocol so that sequencing error and PCR bias could be corrected. Sequencing covered both TCR alpha and beta chains, and within each sample the abundances of alpha and beta sequences were tightly co-correlated. On the authors' methods: Decombinator V4 was used to annotate the V gene, J gene and CDR3 of the TCR sequences. Expanded TCRs were defined as changing significantly between any two time points under a Poisson model with p below 0.0001. TCR abundances were normalised to the total number of TCRs sequenced in each sample and reported as counts per million. MAIT TCRs were defined by TRAV1-2 paired with TRAJ12, TRAJ20 or TRAJ33, and iNKT TCRs by TRAV10 paired with TRAJ18. VDJdb, accessed on 1 November 2021, was searched for TCRs annotated for CMV, EBV and SARS-CoV-2, and TCRs annotated for more than one antigen were excluded. TCRdb trimmed public reads at Q25 via fastp, called clones via MiXCR and kept in-frame beta chains. Each record represents a unique CDR3 protein, reported with the most common genes and DNA among its rows. TCRdb, rather than the study authors, made the V and J calls. The sample table records more than 20,000 distinct CDR3 sequences; approximately 4% of these occur just once. In total, the top ten clones hold around 4.5% of the sample.

The cysteine opens and the phenylalanine closes a CDR3 of 17 amino acids. The only DNA kept is the CDR3, 51 bases in frame from the first base. V is cut back by 5 bases and J by 2 bases, with 12 bases in the junction unmatched. The study at large found these results: VDJdb matching was skewed toward anti-spike CD8 responses and likely underestimated virus-specific expansions, missing private and CD4 specificities.

Set within a cohort of healthcare workers in London, UK, this nested case-control study involved weekly PCR testing of nasopharyngeal swabs along with blood sampling. Healthcare workers were recruited during the week of the UK lockdown, between 23 and 31 March 2020, and followed weekly for up to roughly 15 weeks. Ten or more counts support this clonotype. Its antigen is not yet known. Qualities for individual bases were not recorded, and no much larger clone is one base off. Material for sequencing was whole blood. The receptor's source is an adult who was a healthcare worker with PCR-confirmed SARS-CoV-2 infection or an uninfected control (not recorded which). The rearrangement combines TRBV12-3 or TRBV12-4 with TRBJ2-7, with TRBD2 identical over 10 junction bases. The CDR3 protein: CASSQRLWTSGTYEQYF. The DNA sequence reads TGTGCCAGCAGTCAGCGCCTTTGGACTAGCGGAACCTACGAGCAGTACTTC.